This record concerns one T cell receptor (beta chain) sequence. The data belong to a study of blood T cell repertoires in COVID-19. For the study at large: There were acute and convalescent COVID-19 samples, and they came from the United States, Italy and Spain. PBMCs, B-cell-depleted T cells, or T cells were the source of the cDNA or gDNA that made up the material.

With 0 bases clipped from V and 4 bases from J, the junction kept 11 bases outside the gene matches. Germline lookup yields CDR1 KGHSH and CDR2 LQKENI. The CDR3 covers 17 residues. Original processing notes: Amplifying reference gene primers gave estimates of nucleated cell counts. Only in-frame clones appear in the TCRdb table, and some are missing; sequencing was by immunoSEQ multiplex PCR. The V and J calls and clone size come from that table; D and trimming were worked out from the DNA. The data show 200,000 to 250,000 clones, just over 90% seen once. This clonotype was sampled from a man aged 25-40 years with acute or convalescent COVID-19. This chain links TRBV18 with TRBJ1-1, with 7 bases identical to TRBD1. What was sequenced was peripheral blood. In DNA form, the CDR3 reads TGTGCCAGCTCACCACCCGACAGGGTGTGGGGGGTCACTGAAGCTTTCTTT. Translating it yields CASSPPDRVWGVTEAFF.